Below, one T cell receptor (beta chain) is given with its context. The data are from a study of blood T cell repertoires in COVID-19. TCRdb's copy holds only in-frame clones and misses some; the assay was immunoSEQ multiplex PCR. The sample lists some 130,000 clones; roughly 79% were seen once. Germline CDR1 reads SGDLS; CDR2 reads YYNGEE. Germline trimming cut 3 bases from V and 7 bases from J; bases unmatched to any gene: 10. The CDR3 length is 16 residues. This receptor was identified in a man older than 75 with acute or convalescent COVID-19. J is TRBJ2-1 and V is TRBV9; 10 bases fit TRBD2. Source material: peripheral blood. CDR3 protein: CASSGPAGGLSNEQFF. The CDR3 coding sequence is TGTGCCAGCAGCGGACCAGCGGGGGGGCTTAGTAATGAGCAGTTCTTC. The full variable domain, completed using reference TRBV9 and TRBJ2-1, is DSGVTQTPKHLITATGQRVTLRCSPRSGDLSVYWYQQSLDQGLQFLIQYYNGEERAKGNILERFSAQQFPDLHSELNLSSLELGDSALYFCASSGPAGGLSNEQFFGPGTRLTVL.